One sample yielded the 21 T cell receptor beta chains listed below, sequenced in a study of blood T cells in healthy people across ages. The use of a sample-barcoded 5' primer and a J-beta primer mix characterized a second PCR of about 7 to 12 cycles. TCRdb itself ran the 5' RACE reads through MiXCR, one entry per CDR3 protein. The table includes 650,000 to 1,000,000 distinct CDR3 sequences, 35% to 40% detected once. What was sequenced was blood. These receptors were obtained from a young man in good health.

On this clonotype: At one end the junction does not follow the germline gene, possibly because of a read error. The chain combines TRBV7-9 with TRBJ2-5; D is unresolved. The CDR3 covers 13 residues. Per the germline V gene, CDR1 is SEHNR and CDR2 is FQNEAQ (reference sequence). As DNA, the CDR3 is TGTGCCGGCAGTTTTCCGAATATGGGGACCCAGTACTTC. Encoded protein: CAGSFPNMGTQYF.

This clonotype was picked up a small number of times. This chain connects TRBV10-3 to TRBJ1-6; TRBD1 aligns across 8 bases. Per the germline V gene, CDR1 is ENHRY and CDR2 is SYGVKD. The trim removed 2 bases at V and 8 bases at J, leaving 5 bases unmatched. The CDR3 has 15 amino acids. The CDR3 sequence is CAISEHRGTDSPLHF. The CDR3, as DNA: TGTGCCATCAGTGAGCACAGGGGGACGGATTCACCCCTCCACTTT.

This clonotype was recorded many times. The chain recombines TRBV20-1 with TRBJ1-2; perhaps TRBD1 as D (5 bases). Germline V CDR1 and CDR2: DFQATT, SNEGSKA (reference sequence). This CDR3 contains 14 residues. Trimming cost V 3 bases and J 0 bases, with 11 bases left between them. CDR3 residues: CSASRDGTNYGYTF. The CDR3 DNA sequence: TGCAGTGCTAGCCGGGACGGCACTAACTATGGCTACACCTTC.

This clonotype was detected only a few times. The CDR3 sequence is CSVGEQPYGYTF. CDR3 coding DNA: TGCAGCGTTGGTGAACAGCCCTATGGCTACACCTTC. This chain joins TRBV29-1 and TRBJ1-2, with unresolved D. The length of the CDR3 is 12 residues. Trimming shortened V by 4 bases and J by 4 bases, and 10 bases separated the two germline ends. Germline CDR1 is SQVTM and CDR2 is ANQGSEA.

The chain uses TRBV6-5 and TRBJ2-7, with D maybe TRBD1 (5 bases). V was cut by 8 bases and J by 5 bases, with 10 bases left in between. Per the germline V gene, CDR1 is MNHEY and CDR2 is SVGAGI. The CDR3 contains 11 residues. The chain's CDR3 is CASERGDEQYF. The DNA of the CDR3 is TGTGCCAGCGAAAGGGGCGACGAGCAGTACTTC.

This clonotype was seen repeatedly, ten times or more. The genes are TRBV7-2 and TRBJ2-7; D is ambiguous. Germline V CDR1 and CDR2: SGHTA, FQGNSA. CDR3 length: 13 residues. Deletions cut 2 bases from V and 7 bases from J, with 12 bases between. CDR3 region: CASSLTEVGEQYF. The CDR3 DNA reads TGTGCCAGCAGCTTAACAGAGGTAGGAGAGCAGTACTTC.

For the CDR3, the DNA is TGCAGTGCCCAACCCGGGACAGGCCGCACAGTACCCTTCCGCACAGATACGCAGTATTTT. Translating it yields CSAQPGTGRTVPFRTDTQYF. This sequence joins TRBV20-1 and TRBJ2-3; 8 bases are shared with TRBD1. The J segment lost 1 base and the V segment lost 6 bases, leaving 24 bases of the junction unmatched. There are 20 residues in the CDR3. Germline V gene sequence: CDR1 DFQATT, CDR2 SNEGSKA (reference sequence).

This sequence joins TRBV20-1 and TRBJ2-1, with 8 bases that match TRBD2. The CDR3 is 15 amino acids. V trimming: 4 bases; J trimming: 8 bases; junction bases outside the gene matches: 13. Germline assignment: CDR1 DFQATT and CDR2 SNEGSKA (reference sequence). CDR3 amino acids: CSANHDGGAMYEQFF. CDR3 DNA sequence: TGCAGTGCTAATCACGACGGGGGGGCTATGTATGAGCAGTTCTTC.

This clonotype was detected ten times or more. The V and J genes are TRBV6-5 and TRBJ2-3; possibly TRBD1 for D (6 bases). The V and J ends lost 2 bases and 1 base respectively, with 10 bases between them. The CDR3 totals 15 residues. The V gene's germline CDR1 is MNHEY and CDR2 SVGAGI. Here the CDR3 DNA reads TGTGCCAGCAGTTACGTAGGGGGAGGCACAGATACGCAGTATTTT. Amino acids: CASSYVGGGTDTQYF.

This clonotype was observed a handful of times. The chain couples TRBV4-1 to TRBJ1-1, with D maybe TRBD1 (6 bases). Per germline, CDR1 MGHRA and CDR2 YSYEKL. V lost 2 bases, J lost 2 bases, and 12 bases lay in between. This CDR3 region has 15 residues. DNA for the CDR3: TGCGCCAGCAGCCAAAGACAGGACCTCAACACTGAAGCTTTCTTT. Amino acid sequence: CASSQRQDLNTEAFF.

This clonotype appeared a few times. The chain has TRBV20-1 and TRBJ1-2; 7 positions match TRBD1. Per germline, CDR1 DFQATT and CDR2 SNEGSKA (reference sequence). The CDR3 spans 15 residues. Germline trimming cut 4 bases from V and 4 bases from J; bases unmatched to any gene: 12. CDR3 in amino acids: CSATLTGDYFYGYTF. The CDR3 region has the DNA TGCAGTGCTACGCTCACAGGGGATTATTTCTATGGCTACACCTTC.

This clonotype was found many times. V usage is TRBV12-3 or TRBV12-4 and J usage is TRBJ2-7; perhaps D is TRBD1 or TRBD2 (5 bases each). Trimming left V 3 bases short and J 5 bases short, with 8 bases between. The CDR3 loop spans 12 amino acids. CDR3 coding DNA: TGTGCCAGCAGTTTTGGGGGAAACGAGCAGTACTTC. As protein: CASSFGGNEQYF.

This clonotype has only one observation. A junction boundary mismatches the germline segment, possibly from a read error. The V call is TRBV4-1, the J call TRBJ2-3; TRBD2 is a possible D gene (5 bases). The CDR3 has 16 amino acids. Germline assignment: CDR1 MGHRA and CDR2 YSYEKL. The DNA for the CDR3 is TGCGCCAGCAACCAAGAGTCGGGGTACGGAACAGATACGCAGTATTTT. Its protein is CASNQESGYGTDTQYF.

The chain uses TRBV10-3 and TRBJ2-2, with D perhaps TRBD2 (6 bases). In germline, CDR1 is ENHRY, CDR2 SYGVKD. This CDR3 comprises 13 residues. The V gene lost 7 bases and the J gene lost 1 base, with 7 bases spanning the gap. The CDR3 here is CAITGGNTGELFF. CDR3 coding DNA: TGTGCCATCACCGGGGGGAACACCGGGGAGCTGTTTTTT.

This clonotype was found a few times. CDR3 loop: CASSRGTGANSPLHF. In nucleotides, the CDR3 is TGCGCCAGCAGCCGAGGGACAGGGGCCAATTCACCCCTCCACTTT. V is TRBV4-3 and J is TRBJ1-6; 10 bases agree with TRBD1. Germline CDR1 LGHNA, CDR2 YSLEER. CDR3 size: 15 residues. Germline trimming cut 4 bases from V and 7 bases from J; bases unmatched to any gene: 4.

The chain carries TRBV18 and TRBJ1-1, with D tentatively TRBD1 (6 bases). The germline gives CDR1 KGHSH, CDR2 LQKENI. The CDR3 loop spans 16 amino acids. Trimming pared 2 bases from V and 4 bases from J, leaving 17 bases between. The CDR3 DNA reads TGTGCCAGCTCACCAGGGGCCACTCAGGGGTCCACTGAAGCTTTCTTT. Translation: CASSPGATQGSTEAFF.

The J gene is TRBJ1-1, the V gene TRBV7-6, with D possibly matching TRBD1 (5 bases). The CDR3 spans 14 residues. Germline V gives CDR1 SGHVS, CDR2 FNYEAQ. Deletions cut 2 bases from V and 4 bases from J, with 11 bases between. CDR3 loop: CASSLSQGGTEAFF. In nucleotides, the CDR3 is TGTGCCAGCAGCTTATCGCAGGGTGGCACTGAAGCTTTCTTT.

This clonotype has only a few counts. V gene TRBV12-3 or TRBV12-4 combines with J gene TRBJ1-2; D uncertain. CDR3 length equals 16 residues. Trimming stripped 7 bases from V and 0 bases from J, with 18 bases between. The CDR3 here is CASTKLLLTSNYGYTF. The CDR3 DNA follows: TGTGCCAGCACCAAATTACTGCTGACGTCTAACTATGGCTACACCTTC.

J is TRBJ2-5 and V is TRBV12-3 or TRBV12-4, with D perhaps TRBD2 (6 bases). The length of the CDR3 is 14 residues. Trimming removed 5 bases at V and 2 bases at J, with 12 bases between. In DNA form, the CDR3 reads TGTGCCAGCAGTCCGTGGGACTTGCAAGAGACCCAGTACTTC. The encoded protein is CASSPWDLQETQYF.

Worth noting for this clonotype: The germline gene is not matched at one end of the junction; a read error may be the cause. This sequence joins TRBV20-1 and TRBJ2-5, with 7 positions matching TRBD1. Germline CDR1 DFQATT, CDR2 SNEGSKA (reference sequence). The CDR3 length is 17 residues. The CDR3 nucleotides are TGCAGTACTAGAGGACCCACTCAACAGGGGCGCCAAGAGACCCAGTACTTC. It codes for CSTRGPTQQGRQETQYF.

V and J are TRBV10-3 and TRBJ2-3; 12 bases are a match to TRBD2. The CDR3 has 14 amino acids. The germline V gene has CDR1 ENHRY and CDR2 SYGVKD. J was trimmed by 3 bases and V by 10 bases; bases with no gene match: 5. CDR3: CATRLAGETDTQYF. The CDR3 region has the DNA TGTGCCACCCGACTAGCGGGGGAAACAGATACGCAGTATTTT.